This T cell receptor (beta chain) came from a study of control samples from healthy donors and cancer patients (dated by TCRdb to about 2020). Library construction relied on the immunoSEQ multiplex PCR assay. TCRdb mirrors the immuneACCESS table, restricted to in-frame sequences. Some clones are absent from its copies; in checked studies, under half trace to an unresolved V gene, and the reason for the others is unknown. This sample comprises 250,000 to 300,000 clones, over 75% of them detected only once. The ten biggest clones cover roughly 15% of the sample. A note on this clone: Its antigen target is currently unknown. Base qualities are not at hand, and no much larger clone is one base apart.

The origin of this receptor is a woman in her fifties or sixties with lung cancer. Sequenced input: PBMCs.

This receptor has the CDR3 CASRAGTASNQPQHF. The nucleotides read TGTGCCAGCAGAGCCGGGACAGCTAGCAATCAGCCCCAGCATTTT. This chain joins TRBV6-5 to TRBJ1-5, with 7 middle bases fitting TRBD1. Measured from the cysteine to the phenylalanine, the CDR3 is 15 residues long. Only CDR3 DNA remains: 45 bases, in frame from the first base. V trim: 6 bases; J trim: 0 bases; unmatched bases: 5. The germline V gene yields MNHEY for CDR1 and SVGAGI for CDR2.